Below are 19 T cell receptor beta chains sequenced from a single sample in a study of siplizumab effects on memory and regulatory T cells. Profiling relied on immunoSEQ multiplex PCR, and the TCRdb table lists in-frame clones only, not all of them. Among about 50,000 clones listed, over 90% were seen once. The sequenced sample consisted of CD8+ T cells sorted from blood. These receptors were taken from a human donor in good health.

This rearrangement joins TRBV11-2 to TRBJ2-5; D call uncertain. The germline V gene has CDR1 SGHAT and CDR2 FQNNGV. The V end was cut by 5 bases, the J end by 5 bases, with 6 bases between. This CDR3 contains 11 residues. Here the CDR3 reads CASSKSETQYF. The CDR3 bases are TGTGCCAGCAGCAAATCGGAGACCCAGTACTTC.

V is TRBV6-6 and J is TRBJ2-3; TRBD1 aligns across 7 bases. V lost 11 bases and J lost 0; bases outside the gene matches: 2. The CDR3 has 12 amino acids. Germline V lookup: CDR1 MNHNY, CDR2 SVGAGI (reference sequence). This chain's CDR3 is CAGGQSTDTQYF. The CDR3 region has the DNA TGTGCCGGGGGACAGAGCACAGATACGCAGTATTTT.

The rearrangement links TRBV29-1 to TRBJ1-4, with 7 bases aligning to TRBD1. Germline V CDR1 and CDR2: SQVTM, ANQGSEA. The CDR3 has 15 amino acids. V was pared by 4 bases and J by 10 bases, with 15 bases of the junction left unmatched. The CDR3, as DNA: TGCAGCGTTGCGCTGCGGCAGGGGGATTTTGGAAAACTGTTTTTT. As protein: CSVALRQGDFGKLFF.

V is TRBV6-1 and J is TRBJ2-7; a weak D match, TRBD2 (5 bases). CDR1 MNHNS and CDR2 SASEGT come from the germline V gene. This CDR3 comprises 20 residues. V was cut by 0 bases and J by 0 bases, with 24 bases left in between. CDR3 in DNA: TGTGCCAGCAGTGAAGCGCGTATCAATGTGAGGGAATTGGGCTCCTACGAGCAGTACTTC. It specifies CASSEARINVRELGSYEQYF.

The chain recombines TRBV19 with TRBJ1-2; D gene ambiguous. Trimming cost V 5 bases and J 7 bases, with 8 bases left between them. This CDR3 region has 11 residues. Germline CDR1 reads LNHDA; CDR2 reads SQIVND (reference sequence). The CDR3 loop reads CASSLGSGYTF. CDR3 DNA sequence: TGTGCCAGTAGTCTGGGGAGTGGCTACACCTTC.

Here the CDR3 DNA reads TGCGCCAGCAGCGTAGATAGCGCGACGAACCACTACGAGCAGTACTTC. This gives the protein CASSVDSATNHYEQYF. This sequence joins TRBV5-1 and TRBJ2-7; tentatively, D is TRBD2 (5 bases). This CDR3 contains 16 residues. Germline V CDR1 and CDR2: SGHRS, YFSETQ. Trimming removed 4 bases at V and 3 bases at J, with 20 bases between.

V is TRBV7-8 and J is TRBJ1-1; a weak D match, TRBD1 (5 bases). This CDR3 has 17 residues. The ends were cut back, 4 bases at V and 6 bases at J, with 24 bases in the middle. The germline V gene encodes CDR1 SGHVS and CDR2 FQNEAQ. The CDR3 bases are TGTGCCAGCAGCTCACGACCACTCGGGTCGGGGCTCTCTGAAGCTTTCTTT. Residues: CASSSRPLGSGLSEAFF.

CDR3 region: CASSLVTATSGLGELFF. The DNA of the CDR3 is TGTGCCAGCAGCTTAGTAACTGCGACTAGCGGACTCGGGGAGCTGTTTTTT. This chain links TRBV7-9 with TRBJ2-2, with TRBD2 identical over 9 bases. The junction had 10 bases not matched to a gene; V was cut back by 1 base and J by 7 bases. The CDR3 sequence is 17 residues long. Germline CDR1 and CDR2: SEHNR and FQNEAQ (reference sequence).

This chain uses TRBV2 with TRBJ2-7, with no clear D. The CDR3 runs to 13 residues. V dropped 4 bases and J dropped 1 base, with 8 bases sitting between them. Germline CDR1 SNHLY, CDR2 FYNNEI. CDR3 loop: CASSAPASYEQYF. The CDR3, as DNA: TGTGCCAGCAGTGCCCCAGCTTCCTACGAGCAGTACTTC. Drawing the rest from reference TRBV2 and TRBJ2-7, the complete variable domain is EPEVTQTPSHQVTQMGQEVILRCVPISNHLYFYWYRQILGQKVEFLVSFYNNEISEKSEIFDDQFSVERPDGSNFTLKIRSTKLEDSAMYFCASSAPASYEQYFGPGTRLTVT.

The CDR3 DNA is TGCGCCAGCAGCCAGTCCCCGGGAACTTCCGACGAGCAGTACTTC. It yields the protein CASSQSPGTSDEQYF. V gene TRBV4-1 combines with J gene TRBJ2-7; D may be TRBD2 (5 bases). This CDR3 region has 15 residues. The germline V and J ends were trimmed by 3 bases and 5 bases, with 17 bases remaining between them. CDR1 and CDR2 from the germline V gene are MGHRA and YSYEKL.

CDR3 amino acids: CASRPTGNSYEQYF. The CDR3 DNA reads TGTGCCAGTAGACCGACAGGGAACTCCTACGAGCAGTACTTC. This chain joins TRBV19 and TRBJ2-7; TRBD1 agrees at 7 bases. Germline loops: CDR1 LNHDA, CDR2 SQIVND (reference sequence). The CDR3 runs 14 residues. The ends lost 6 bases at V and 0 bases at J; junction bases unmatched: 5.

The rearrangement uses TRBV7-9 and TRBJ2-7, with no clear D. The CDR3 is made up of 13 amino acids. V was shortened by 5 bases and J by 3 bases, with 11 bases between the two germline ends. Germline loops: CDR1 SEHNR, CDR2 FQNEAQ (reference sequence). CDR3 nucleotide sequence: TGTGCCAGCAGCCCCCCTGCAAACTACGAGCAGTACTTC. Residues: CASSPPANYEQYF.

The J gene is TRBJ2-5, the V gene TRBV5-1; 12 bases fit TRBD2. V dropped 1 base and J dropped 4; count of bases not matched to a gene: 5. This CDR3 comprises 16 residues. Germline-derived CDR1 and CDR2 are SGHRS and YFSETQ. The CDR3 DNA sequence: TGCGCCAGCAGCTTGATCCTAGCGGGAGGGGGAGAGACCCAGTACTTC. Protein: CASSLILAGGGETQYF.

The gene calls are TRBV28 and TRBJ2-3; no definite D call. Germline V gene data show CDR1 as MDHEN and CDR2 as SYDVKM. The CDR3 covers 16 residues. V was cut by 4 bases and J by 3 bases, with 17 bases left in between. DNA of the CDR3: TGTGCCAGCAGTTCAGACCCTTTGCAAAGAACAGATACGCAGTATTTT. Translated: CASSSDPLQRTDTQYF.

This chain joins TRBV28 and TRBJ1-2; D remains ambiguous. Germline-derived CDR1 and CDR2 are MDHEN and SYDVKM. Trimming left V 2 bases short and J 5 bases short, with 15 bases between. The CDR3 is 15 amino acids. CDR3 residues: CASSLLSGHLYGYTF. In nucleotides, the CDR3 is TGTGCCAGCAGTTTACTCTCGGGCCACTTATATGGCTACACCTTC.

This clone was detected only once. The chain links TRBV11-2 to TRBJ2-7; 7 bases match TRBD1. V was pared by 3 bases and J by 2 bases, with 1 base of the junction left unmatched. Germline V gene sequence: CDR1 SGHAT, CDR2 FQNNGV. The CDR3 is made up of 13 amino acids. CDR3 residues: CASSFGQAYEQYF. The CDR3 DNA reads TGTGCCAGCAGCTTTGGACAGGCCTACGAGCAGTACTTC.

V and J are TRBV14 and TRBJ2-3; D is perhaps TRBD2 (6 bases). The CDR3 is made up of 14 amino acids. The germline gives CDR1 SGHDN, CDR2 FVKESK. V lost 5 bases, J lost 5 bases, and 14 bases lay in between. The chain's CDR3 is CASSATSGLDTQYF. Written as DNA, the CDR3 is TGTGCCAGCAGCGCGACTAGTGGGCTAGATACGCAGTATTTT.

Regarding this clone: This same CDR3 is encoded by further DNA sequences in the sample. The chain employs TRBV9 and TRBJ2-7; D call uncertain. Trimming pared 0 bases from V and 4 bases from J, leaving 8 bases between. CDR3 size: 13 residues. Germline lookup yields CDR1 SGDLS and CDR2 YYNGEE. The CDR3 spells CASSVVPDYEQYF. The CDR3 coding sequence is TGTGCCAGCAGCGTAGTGCCAGATTACGAGCAGTACTTC.

The chain combines TRBV27 with TRBJ1-3; D is unresolved. The CDR3 is made up of 14 amino acids. Trimming removed 5 bases at V and 0 bases at J, with 8 bases between. Germline CDR1 MNHEY, CDR2 SMNVEV (reference sequence). CDR3 in amino acids: CASSPQISGNTIYF. The CDR3 DNA reads TGTGCCAGCAGTCCGCAAATCTCTGGAAACACCATATATTTT.